The rows below give T cell receptor beta chains drawn from one sample of a study of OX40 agonist ivuxolimab in advanced cancers. The table came from immunoSEQ multiplex PCR; TCRdb's copy has only in-frame clones and leaves some out. The sample shows about 79,000 clones, around 80% of them seen only once. Source: CD4+ or CD8+ T cells sorted from blood, taken in a trial of the OX40 agonist ivuxolimab. These receptors originate from an adult with an advanced solid tumor such as melanoma, head and neck, liver or kidney cancer. Both conserved end residues are part of each CDR3. Fields, in order: clone size, J gene, V gene, D gene, CDR3 protein, CDR3 DNA. The D gene is left open where the match is weak. Where a row states a size, it is once, few, many or the class of an expanded clone; other rows omit it.

>-|TRBJ2-3|TRBV5-1|TRBD2
CASSLPTSGREAYTDTQYF
TGCGCCAGCAGCTTGCCCACTAGCGGGAGAGAAGCCTACACAGATACGCAGTATTTT
>-|TRBJ2-7|TRBV9|-
CASSVDHSSYEQYF
TGTGCCAGCAGCGTAGACCACAGCTCCTACGAGCAGTACTTC
>-|TRBJ1-5|TRBV28|-
CASSTQVGNQPQHF
TGTGCCAGCAGCACACAGGTCGGCAATCAGCCCCAGCATTTT
>-|TRBJ1-4|TRBV7-6|-
CASSLRGGDWGEKLFF
TGTGCCAGCAGCTTAAGGGGCGGGGACTGGGGAGAAAAACTGTTTTTT
>-|TRBJ2-4|TRBV6-1|TRBD1
CASGGTGGGHIQYF
TGTGCCAGCGGGGGGACAGGGGGCGGACACATTCAGTACTTC
>-|TRBJ2-3|TRBV15|-
CATSRDYRGDTQYF
TGTGCCACCAGCAGAGATTATCGGGGAGATACGCAGTATTTT
>-|TRBJ1-3|TRBV6-5|-
CASSSDRVRGNTIYF
TGTGCCAGCAGTTCGGACCGCGTCCGCGGAAACACCATATATTTT
>few|TRBJ1-3|TRBV29-1|-
CSVEGPGDTIYF
TGCAGCGTTGAAGGGCCGGGGGACACCATATATTTT
>-|TRBJ2-1|TRBV7-9|-
CASSLLRGFNEQFF
TGTGCCAGCAGCTTACTGCGGGGTTTCAATGAGCAGTTCTTC
>few|TRBJ2-7|TRBV7-8|-
CASSLGGGGYEQYF
TGTGCCAGCAGCTTAGGCGGAGGGGGCTACGAGCAGTACTTC
>-|TRBJ2-7|TRBV18|TRBD2
CASSPSLGSGVSYEQYF
TGTGCCAGCTCACCATCTTTGGGTAGCGGGGTCTCCTACGAGCAGTACTTC
>-|TRBJ2-6|TRBV7-8|-
CASSLGHGSGANVLTF
TGTGCCAGCAGCTTAGGTCATGGCTCCGGGGCCAACGTCCTGACTTTC
>-|TRBJ2-5|TRBV2|-
CASSSGNLQETQYF
TGTGCCAGCAGTTCCGGGAACCTCCAAGAGACCCAGTACTTC
>-|TRBJ2-1|TRBV18|TRBD2
CASSPASGSGNEQFF
TGTGCCAGCTCACCCGCTAGCGGGAGCGGTAATGAGCAGTTCTTC
>-|TRBJ2-7|TRBV7-9|-
CASSFGGDSYEQYF
TGTGCCAGCAGCTTTGGAGGGGACTCCTACGAGCAGTACTTC
>-|TRBJ2-1|TRBV4-1|TRBD2
CASSHTSAGGYNEQFF
TGCGCCAGCAGCCACACATCAGCGGGGGGGTACAATGAGCAGTTCTTC
>-|TRBJ1-5|TRBV7-8|-
CASSLALSQGQPQHF
TGTGCCAGCAGCTTAGCTCTATCGCAGGGACAGCCCCAGCATTTT
>-|TRBJ2-3|TRBV7-3|-
CASSLGGQVDTQYF
TGTGCCAGCAGCTTAGGGGGCCAGGTGGATACGCAGTATTTT
>-|TRBJ2-5|TRBV5-1|-
CASSLAHQGRETQYF
TGCGCCAGCAGCTTGGCACATCAGGGGCGAGAGACCCAGTACTTC
>-|TRBJ1-6|TRBV7-2|-
CASSRPGGAGSPLHF
TGTGCCAGCAGCCGACCGGGGGGGGCAGGTTCACCCCTCCACTTT
>-|TRBJ1-2|TRBV30|-
CAWSVSQLRGYTF
TGTGCCTGGAGTGTTTCGCAGTTACGGGGCTACACCTTC
>-|TRBJ2-7|TRBV5-6|TRBD1
CASSYRDRGVEQYF
TGTGCCAGCAGCTACCGGGACAGGGGAGTTGAGCAGTACTTC
>few|TRBJ1-5|TRBV19|-
CASSAYSPIQGYQPQHF
TGTGCCAGTAGTGCCTACAGTCCAATCCAAGGCTATCAGCCCCAGCATTTT
>-|TRBJ2-2|TRBV10-3|TRBD2
CAISPGRATGELFF
TGTGCCATCAGCCCGGGGAGGGCCACCGGGGAGCTGTTTTTT
>-|TRBJ1-6|TRBV7-3|-
CASSLVRNSPLHF
TGTGCCAGCAGCTTAGTTCGTAATTCACCCCTCCACTTT
>-|TRBJ2-6|TRBV4-3|-
CASSPAAAGAGANVLTF
TGCGCCAGCAGCCCAGCGGCTGCTGGGGCTGGGGCCAACGTCCTGACTTTC
>few|TRBJ2-1|TRBV2|TRBD1
CASSRGQGVNEQFF
TGTGCCAGCAGTCGCGGACAGGGAGTAAATGAGCAGTTCTTC
>-|TRBJ2-3|TRBV5-6|TRBD1
CASSLKTGGGNGDTQYF
TGTGCCAGCAGCTTAAAAACAGGGGGCGGGAATGGAGATACGCAGTATTTT
>-|TRBJ1-2|TRBV6-6|-
CASRGGEDYGYTF
TGTGCCAGCAGAGGGGGAGAAGACTATGGCTACACCTTC
>-|TRBJ2-1|TRBV5-1|-
CASSLSDSYNEQFF
TGCGCCAGCAGCTTGAGTGACTCCTACAATGAGCAGTTCTTC
>-|TRBJ1-5|TRBV29-1|-
CSVAWGHDQPQHF
TGCAGCGTTGCTTGGGGGCACGATCAGCCCCAGCATTTT
>-|TRBJ2-7|TRBV5-4|-
CASSPPGDYEQYF
TGTGCCAGCAGCCCGCCGGGAGATTACGAGCAGTACTTC
>-|TRBJ1-1|TRBV7-3|-
CASSSAGVGTTEAFF
TGTGCCAGCAGCTCCGCGGGGGTAGGAACCACTGAAGCTTTCTTT
>-|TRBJ1-2|TRBV11-1|-
CASSLSGPANYGYTF
TGTGCCAGCAGCTTATCCGGACCAGCTAACTATGGCTACACCTTC
>few|TRBJ1-1|TRBV5-1|TRBD1
CASSLTTGRAEAFF
TGCGCCAGCAGCTTGACGACAGGGAGAGCTGAAGCTTTCTTT
>once|TRBJ2-2|TRBV7-9|-
CANGGTGELFF
TGTGCCAATGGCGGCACCGGGGAGCTGTTTTTT
>-|TRBJ1-3|TRBV7-2|-
CASTRDTGNTIYF
TGTGCCAGCACCAGAGACACTGGAAACACCATATATTTT
>-|TRBJ1-1|TRBV5-4|-
CASSRWTGGGYSTEAFF
TGTGCCAGCAGCCGATGGACGGGGGGGGGCTATAGCACTGAAGCTTTCTTT
>-|TRBJ2-7|TRBV28|-
CASSSSGMLYEQYF
TGTGCCAGCAGTTCCTCCGGGATGCTCTACGAGCAGTACTTC
>-|TRBJ2-2|TRBV5-8|TRBD1
CASKGGTGITGELFF
TGTGCCAGCAAGGGAGGGACAGGGATCACCGGGGAGCTGTTTTTT
>-|TRBJ2-2|TRBV7-8|-
CASSLRISNTGELFF
TGTGCCAGCAGCTTACGCATATCGAACACCGGGGAGCTGTTTTTT
>few|TRBJ1-1|TRBV5-1|-
CASSFNSMNTEAFF
TGCGCCAGCAGCTTTAACAGCATGAACACTGAAGCTTTCTTT
>once|TRBJ1-1|TRBV7-2|-
CASSPRGGNAMAFF
TGTGCCAGCAGCCCGAGAGGGGGGAACGCGATGGCTTTCTTT
>-|TRBJ1-6|TRBV5-1|TRBD1
CASSLEGPGQWNSPLHF
TGCGCCAGCAGCTTGGAAGGCCCGGGACAGTGGAATTCACCCCTCCACTTT
>-|TRBJ1-1|TRBV11-3|-
CASSLSLRTEAFF
TGTGCCAGCAGCTTAAGTTTGCGCACTGAAGCTTTCTTT
>-|TRBJ2-7|TRBV6-5|-
CASSSLGSSYEQYF
TGTGCCAGCAGTTCACTGGGCAGCTCCTACGAGCAGTACTTC
>-|TRBJ2-3|TRBV27|TRBD1
CASSSRTGWTDTQYF
TGTGCCAGCAGTTCTCGGACAGGTTGGACAGATACGCAGTATTTT
>-|TRBJ1-5|TRBV21-1|-
CASTTTYQPQHF
TGTGCCAGCACCACGACTTATCAGCCCCAGCATTTT
>few|TRBJ2-5|TRBV9|-
CAGYTDTQETQYF
TGTGCCGGCTATACCGACACACAAGAGACCCAGTACTTC